The next 17 T cell receptor beta chains were all read from a single sample in a study of OX40 agonist ivuxolimab in advanced cancers. Assay: immunoSEQ multiplex PCR; the TCRdb copy retains only in-frame clones and omits some. The profile covers roughly 20,000 clones, with about 86% appearing a single time and about 3.7% taken by the ten largest. Sequenced material: CD4+ or CD8+ T cells sorted from blood, taken in a trial of the OX40 agonist ivuxolimab. All receptors derive from an adult with an advanced solid tumor such as melanoma, head and neck, liver or kidney cancer.

This chain links TRBV5-4 with TRBJ1-2, with 7 bases matching TRBD1. Trimming at V came to 2 bases and at J to 8 bases, leaving 6 bases not matched to a gene. The CDR3 runs to 13 residues. The germline CDR1 and CDR2 sequences are SGHNT and YYREEE (reference sequence). CDR3 coding DNA: TGTGCCAGCAGCTTTTCAGGGGACAGAGGCTACACCTTC. Translated: CASSFSGDRGYTF.

The sample holds one count of this clone. CDR3 nucleotides: TGTGCCAGCAGTGAACCTCGACAGCCTAATCAGCCCCAGCATTTT. Encoded protein: CASSEPRQPNQPQHF. V usage is TRBV6-1 and J usage is TRBJ1-5, with D possibly matching TRBD1 (5 bases). Germline-derived CDR1 and CDR2 are MNHNS and SASEGT. The CDR3 loop spans 15 amino acids. Trimming took 2 bases from V and 4 from J, leaving 12 bases between them.

This clone was seen a handful of times. This sequence joins TRBV11-3 and TRBJ2-7; D gene unclear. From germline, CDR1 is SGHNT and CDR2 YENEEA. Trimming stripped 0 bases from V and 5 bases from J, with 8 bases between. This CDR3 is 13 amino acids long. DNA of the CDR3: TGTGCCAGCAGCTTAGAATATGGGCACGAGCAGTACTTC. It codes for CASSLEYGHEQYF.

This clone was seen only a few times. The V gene is TRBV21-1, the J gene TRBJ1-4. TRBV21-1 is reported as a pseudogene. The CDR3 contains 13 residues. CDR3 nucleotide sequence: TGTGCCAGCAGCAACGGGGGTTGGGAAAAACTGTTTTTT. It translates to CASSNGGWEKLFF.

This clone was seen more than once but under ten times. The rearrangement joins TRBV27 to TRBJ2-3, with 12 bases that match TRBD2. Trimming took 3 bases from V and 4 from J; bases not matched to a gene: 8. CDR1 and CDR2 from the germline V gene are MNHEY and SMNVEV (reference sequence). This CDR3 has 17 amino acids. This CDR3 reads CASSFQTSGRWADTQYF. The CDR3 DNA reads TGTGCCAGCAGTTTCCAGACTAGCGGGAGATGGGCAGATACGCAGTATTTT.

The rearrangement joins TRBV2 to TRBJ1-5, with D possibly being TRBD1 (5 bases). Deletions cut 1 base from V and 3 bases from J, with 19 bases between. The V gene's germline CDR1 is SNHLY and CDR2 FYNNEI. The CDR3 sequence is 18 residues long. In nucleotides, the CDR3 is TGTGCCAGCAGTGAAGGGGAGGTGGGGCAGCTCGACAATCAGCCCCAGCATTTT. It codes for CASSEGEVGQLDNQPQHF.

Here the CDR3 reads CASSLISYNEQFF. In DNA form, the CDR3 reads TGTGCCAGCAGCTTAATCTCCTACAATGAGCAGTTCTTC. The V call is TRBV7-6, the J call TRBJ2-1; D uncertain. Germline loops: CDR1 SGHVS, CDR2 FNYEAQ. CDR3 length: 13 amino acids. The V and J ends lost 2 bases and 0 bases respectively, with 2 bases between them.

This chain uses TRBV7-6 with TRBJ1-6; 8 bases match TRBD1. The CDR3 has 16 residues. The J segment lost 2 bases and the V segment lost 4 bases, leaving 4 bases of the junction unmatched. The germline V gene encodes CDR1 SGHVS and CDR2 FNYEAQ. The CDR3 reads CASSSSGGAYNSPLHF. For the CDR3, the DNA is TGTGCCAGCAGCTCATCAGGGGGCGCCTATAATTCACCCCTCCACTTT.

The chain is built from TRBV10-3 and TRBJ2-5; 7 bases are shared with TRBD2. The J call could be wrong; TRBJ2-7 is a better fit for the DNA end. The CDR3 runs 13 residues. Germline V gives CDR1 ENHRY, CDR2 SYGVKD. The CDR3 is CAIKEGGRREQYF. CDR3 bases: TGTGCCATCAAGGAGGGAGGGAGGCGCGAGCAGTACTTC.

The chain uses TRBV10-1 and TRBJ2-2; D is unresolved. Trimming stripped 0 bases from V and 1 base from J, with 6 bases between. Germline values: CDR1 WNHNN, CDR2 SYGVQD (reference sequence). The CDR3 is 15 amino acids. The CDR3 loop is CASSESRQNTGELFF. In DNA form, the CDR3 reads TGCGCCAGCAGTGAGTCTCGACAGAACACCGGGGAGCTGTTTTTT.

The chain is built from TRBV6-1 and TRBJ1-5; TRBD1 matches 8 bases. The CDR3 contains 13 residues. The trim removed 10 bases at V and 3 bases at J, leaving 5 bases unmatched. Germline V lookup: CDR1 MNHNS, CDR2 SASEGT. CDR3 sequence: CATRTGNNQPQHF. In nucleotides, the CDR3 is TGTGCCACCAGGACAGGGAACAATCAGCCCCAGCATTTT.

The chain links TRBV28 to TRBJ1-2; TRBD1 is a possible D gene (5 bases). This CDR3 comprises 15 residues. The germline V and J ends were trimmed by 2 bases and 2 bases, with 12 bases remaining between them. Germline values: CDR1 MDHEN, CDR2 SYDVKM. This chain's CDR3 is CASSLPGRLNYGYTF. CDR3 sequence (DNA): TGTGCCAGCAGTTTACCGGGGCGGTTAAACTATGGCTACACCTTC.

V gene TRBV29-1 combines with J gene TRBJ2-5; D is possibly TRBD2 (5 bases). The germline gives CDR1 SQVTM, CDR2 ANQGSEA. V gave up 4 bases and J gave up 7 bases, with 19 bases separating them. The CDR3 length is 14 residues. The CDR3 bases are TGCAGCGTTGGGAGGCGACTCGGCTCGGGGACCCAGTACTTC. Residues: CSVGRRLGSGTQYF.

The V and J genes are TRBV4-2 and TRBJ2-1; TRBD2 aligns across 14 bases. This CDR3 is 17 amino acids long. Germline CDR1 is LGHNA and CDR2 is YNFKEQ. The J segment lost 4 bases and the V segment lost 1 base, leaving 3 bases of the junction unmatched. CDR3 DNA: TGTGCCAGCAGCCAAGGACTAGCGGGAGGGCCGTACAATGAGCAGTTCTTC. Protein: CASSQGLAGGPYNEQFF.

The rearrangement joins TRBV27 to TRBJ1-1; D perhaps matches TRBD1 (6 bases). With 7 bases removed from V and 1 base from J, the gap between germline ends came to 19 bases. CDR3 length: 16 residues. Germline V CDR1 and CDR2: MNHEY, SMNVEV (reference sequence). In nucleotides, the CDR3 is TGTGCCAGCACCCCTGGGGGGGCTCGAGCGAACACTGAAGCTTTCTTT. Protein product: CASTPGGARANTEAFF.

The table lists this clone with a count of one. This CDR3 is CASSETSGSFSSNEQFF. The CDR3 region has the DNA TGCGCCAGCAGCGAAACTAGCGGGAGCTTTTCTAGCAATGAGCAGTTCTTC. V and J are TRBV4-3 and TRBJ2-1; 11 positions agree with TRBD2. V dropped 5 bases and J dropped 6; count of bases not matched to a gene: 12. The CDR3 sequence is 17 residues long. Germline assignment: CDR1 LGHNA and CDR2 YSLEER.

V is TRBV7-9 and J is TRBJ2-6; a possible D gene is TRBD1 (6 bases). Germline CDR1 SEHNR, CDR2 FQNEAQ (reference sequence). Trimming stripped 5 bases from V and 1 base from J, with 18 bases between. The CDR3 runs 18 residues. This CDR3 is CASSPVGTRTSGANVLTF. The CDR3 region has the DNA TGTGCCAGCAGCCCGGTCGGGACAAGAACTTCTGGGGCCAACGTCCTGACTTTC.